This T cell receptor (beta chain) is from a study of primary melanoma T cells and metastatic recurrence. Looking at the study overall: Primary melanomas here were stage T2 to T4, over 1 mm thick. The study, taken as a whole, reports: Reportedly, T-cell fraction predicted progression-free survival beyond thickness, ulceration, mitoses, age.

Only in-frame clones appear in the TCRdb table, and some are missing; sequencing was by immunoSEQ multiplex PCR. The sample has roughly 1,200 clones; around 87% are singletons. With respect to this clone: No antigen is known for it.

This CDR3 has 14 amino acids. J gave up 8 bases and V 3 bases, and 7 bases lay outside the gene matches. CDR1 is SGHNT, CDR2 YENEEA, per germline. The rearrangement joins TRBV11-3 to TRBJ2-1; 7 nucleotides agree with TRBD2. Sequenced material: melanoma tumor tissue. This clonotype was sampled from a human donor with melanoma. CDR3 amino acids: CASSLTSTSDEQFF. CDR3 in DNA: TGTGCCAGCAGCTTGACTAGCACAAGTGATGAGCAGTTCTTC.